This T cell receptor beta chain was sequenced for a study of T cell responses to AZD1222 COVID-19 vaccine. Assay used: immunoSEQ multiplex PCR; TCRdb lists only in-frame clones, some missing. Among 95,000 to 100,000 clones, roughly 90% were seen once, and the ten largest hold 16%. Per germline, CDR1 KGHSH and CDR2 LQKENI. The V gene lost 2 bases and the J gene lost 0 bases, with 10 bases spanning the gap. The CDR3 is made up of 15 amino acids. V is TRBV18 and J is TRBJ1-2; D possibly corresponds to TRBD1 (5 bases). Sequencing was performed on peripheral blood, taken 28 days after the second AZD1222 dose. This clonotype was sampled from an adult who received the AZD1222 COVID-19 vaccine. The DNA for the CDR3 is TGTGCCAGCTCACCAGCAGGGCAAGCTAACTATGGCTACACCTTC. This codes for CASSPAGQANYGYTF.